This T cell receptor (beta chain) was sequenced during a study of siplizumab effects on memory and regulatory T cells. As concerns this clone: The antigen is unknown.

General study results and limits: In siplizumab conditions, mappable alloreactive CD4+ clones averaged approximately 75% Treg-derived, against 25% to 30% in controls. Fewer alloreactive sequences mapped to unstimulated CD4+ memory cells under siplizumab.

Sequenced by immunoSEQ multiplex PCR; TCRdb stores in-frame clones only, minus some. The top ten clones hold 3.5% to 4.5% of a sample with about 60,000 clones, approximately 87% of them seen once. This TCR came from a human donor in good health. What was sequenced was memory CD4+ T cells sorted from blood.

The CDR3 sequence is CASSSDRVGSEQYF. The CDR3 region has the DNA TGCGCCAGCAGCTCGGACAGGGTTGGAAGCGAGCAGTACTTC. The rearrangement links TRBV5-1 to TRBJ2-7, with 8 nucleotides matching TRBD1. V shed 3 bases, J shed 6 bases, and the junction held 8 bases outside the gene matches. Germline V CDR1 and CDR2: SGHRS, YFSETQ. CDR3 length: 14 amino acids.